These T cell receptor beta chains were read from a single sample in a study of blood T cells in healthy people across ages. A single record per CDR3 protein comes from TCRdb applying MiXCR to the 5' RACE reads. The sample has fewer than 2 million distinct CDR3 sequences, around 42% seen once. The material sequenced was blood. The receptors were sampled from a human donor in good health. CDR3s include the opening cysteine and the closing phenylalanine or tryptophan. A D gene is named only where the DNA matches it firmly. Part of the rows lack a size; the others show once, few, many or a class for expanded clones.

V gene	clone size	J gene	D gene	CDR3 DNA	CDR3 protein
TRBV29-1	-	TRBJ1-2	-	TGCAGCGTTGGAGGGGAGGCTGGCTACACCTTC	CSVGGEAGYTF
TRBV14	-	TRBJ1-1	-	TGTGCCAGCAGCCAACGTAGAGGAACAGAAAACACTGAAGCTTTCTTT	CASSQRRGTENTEAFF
TRBV12-3/TRBV12-4	-	TRBJ2-1	-	TGTGCCAGCACTCTGGGGGACCGGGGGAGGTTCTTC	CASTLGDRGRFF
TRBV10-2	-	TRBJ2-1	-	TGCGCCAGCAGCGGCCGGGAGCAGTTCTTC	CASSGREQFF
TRBV2	-	TRBJ2-3	-	TGTGCCAGCAGTGACGGGTTCCCTACAGATACGCAGTATTTT	CASSDGFPTDTQYF
TRBV4-3	few	TRBJ1-6	-	TGCGCCAGTAGCCAAGATACAGGTTCTTATTCACCCCTCCACTTT	CASSQDTGSYSPLHF
TRBV7-6	-	TRBJ2-1	-	TGTGCCAGCAGCTTCGTCAGGAATGAGCAGTTCTTC	CASSFVRNEQFF
TRBV12-3/TRBV12-4	few	TRBJ1-2	TRBD1	TGTGCCAGCAGCATATCCAGGGACAGATTATATGGCTACACCTTC	CASSISRDRLYGYTF
TRBV29-1	few	TRBJ2-1	TRBD2	TGCAGCGCCGGGGCAAGACGGGAGGATGAGCAGTTCTTC	CSAGARREDEQFF
TRBV6-1	-	TRBJ1-5	-	TGTGCCAGCACCCCGATGGATCGGGAGGGATTATATAGCAATCAGCCCCAGCATTTT	CASTPMDREGLYSNQPQHF
TRBV28	few	TRBJ2-1	-	TGTGCCAGCAGACGAAAGAGTGAGCAGTTCTTC	CASRRKSEQFF
TRBV10-3	once	TRBJ1-2	-	TGTGCCATCAGTGAGTCGGCCTATGGCTACACCTTC	CAISESAYGYTF
TRBV6-5	few	TRBJ2-3	TRBD1	TGTGCCAGCAGTTACCTAACGACAGGGCTGGATACGCAGTATTTT	CASSYLTTGLDTQYF
TRBV7-2	-	TRBJ2-5	-	TGTGCCAGCAACCGGGCCTACCTGGAGACCCAGTACTTC	CASNRAYLETQYF
TRBV20-1	few	TRBJ1-2	-	TGCAGTGCTAGAGATGGGAAAGGGTTCCGATATGGCTACACCTTC	CSARDGKGFRYGYTF
TRBV7-9	few	TRBJ2-2	-	TGTACCAGCAGCTACCGACAGAACACCGGGGAGCTGTTTTTT	CTSSYRQNTGELFF
TRBV6-6	few	TRBJ1-5	-	TGTGCCAGCAGTTACCTGACAGGACCTAATCAGCCCCAGCATTTT	CASSYLTGPNQPQHF
TRBV20-1	-	TRBJ2-5	-	TGCAGTGCTAGAGCAGTAGGGACCCAGTACTTC	CSARAVGTQYF
TRBV5-1	-	TRBJ1-2	TRBD1	TGCGCCAGCAGCTTGTCACAGGGGGCCATAGACTACACCTTC	CASSLSQGAIDYTF
TRBV11-2	few	TRBJ2-1	TRBD2	TGTGCCAGCAGCTCGGATTGGGGACTAGCGGCCAATGAGCAGTTCTTC	CASSSDWGLAANEQFF
TRBV15	few	TRBJ1-4	-	TGTGCCACCAGCAGAGAAGTAGAAGGAAAACTGTTTTTT	CATSREVEGKLFF
TRBV6-2/TRBV6-3	-	TRBJ2-3	TRBD1	TGTGCCAGCAGCTATTTAACAGGGGCCTCTCTCACAGATACGCAGTATTTT	CASSYLTGASLTDTQYF
TRBV4-1	-	TRBJ2-2	TRBD1	TGCGCCAGCAGCCAAAAACAGGGGGACACCGGGGAGCTGTTTTTT	CASSQKQGDTGELFF
TRBV20-1	few	TRBJ1-1	-	TGCAGTGCTAGAGATAAGGACACGGGGCATGGTAACACTGAAGCTTTCTTT	CSARDKDTGHGNTEAFF
TRBV7-8	-	TRBJ2-7	TRBD2	TGTGCCAGCAGCCCCCTAGCGGGGTCCGACTACGAGCAGTACTTC	CASSPLAGSDYEQYF
TRBV28	few	TRBJ2-7	TRBD2	TGTGCCAGCAGTTTAACCCCACCTAGCGGGGTTCTCTACGAGCAGTACTTC	CASSLTPPSGVLYEQYF